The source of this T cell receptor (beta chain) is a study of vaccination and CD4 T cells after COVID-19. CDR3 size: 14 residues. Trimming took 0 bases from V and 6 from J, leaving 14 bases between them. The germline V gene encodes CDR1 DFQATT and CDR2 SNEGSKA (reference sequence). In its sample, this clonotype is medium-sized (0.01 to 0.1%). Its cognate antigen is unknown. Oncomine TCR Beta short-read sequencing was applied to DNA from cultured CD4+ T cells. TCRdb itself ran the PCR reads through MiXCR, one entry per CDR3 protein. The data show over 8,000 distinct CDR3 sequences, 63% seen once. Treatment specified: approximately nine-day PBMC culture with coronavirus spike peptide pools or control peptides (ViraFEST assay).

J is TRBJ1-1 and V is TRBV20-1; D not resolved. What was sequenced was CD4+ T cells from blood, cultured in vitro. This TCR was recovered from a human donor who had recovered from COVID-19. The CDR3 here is CSARDSGSYAEAFF. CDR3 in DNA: TGCAGTGCTAGAGATTCCGGGAGCTACGCTGAAGCTTTCTTT.